Detailed here is one T cell receptor (beta chain). Its antigen is currently unknown. The V gene lost 0 bases and the J gene lost 6 bases, with 15 bases spanning the gap. CDR1 and CDR2 from the germline V gene are SGHRS and YFSETQ. This CDR3 spans 15 amino acids. Only in-frame clones appear in the TCRdb table, and some are missing; sequencing was by immunoSEQ multiplex PCR. The sample lists 30,000 to 40,000 clones; approximately 77% were seen once. The data originate from a study of radiotherapy plus CTLA-4 blockade in lung cancer. Broader study findings: Subsequent to radiotherapy plus ipilimumab, tumor-derived TCR clones underwent expansion in blood.

The chain joins TRBV5-1 to TRBJ1-1, with TRBD1 as a possible D gene (6 bases). Source: peripheral blood, taken from a patient treated with radiotherapy plus ipilimumab. This clonotype originated in a human donor with non-small cell lung cancer whose response to radiotherapy plus ipilimumab could not be evaluated. The CDR3 protein is CASSLEWGRPAEAFF. The CDR3, as DNA: TGCGCCAGCAGCTTGGAGTGGGGGCGCCCGGCTGAAGCTTTCTTT.